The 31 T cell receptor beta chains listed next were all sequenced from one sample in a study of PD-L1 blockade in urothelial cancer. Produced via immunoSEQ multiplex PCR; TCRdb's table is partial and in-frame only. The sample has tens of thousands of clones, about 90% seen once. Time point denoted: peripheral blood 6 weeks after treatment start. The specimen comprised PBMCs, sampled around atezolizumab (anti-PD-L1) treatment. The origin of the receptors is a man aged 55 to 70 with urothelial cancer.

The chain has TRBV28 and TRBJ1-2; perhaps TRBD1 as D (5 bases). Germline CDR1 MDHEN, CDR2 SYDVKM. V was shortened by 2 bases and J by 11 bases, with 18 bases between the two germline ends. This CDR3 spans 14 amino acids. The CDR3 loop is CASSLEVVLGGYTF. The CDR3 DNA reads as TGTGCCAGCAGTTTAGAGGTGGTGTTGGGGGGTTACACCTTC.

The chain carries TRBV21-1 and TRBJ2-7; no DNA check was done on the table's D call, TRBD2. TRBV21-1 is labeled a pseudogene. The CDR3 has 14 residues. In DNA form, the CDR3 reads TGTGCCAGCAGCAAAGATACTTACCCCCTCGAGCAGTACTTC. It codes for CASSKDTYPLEQYF.

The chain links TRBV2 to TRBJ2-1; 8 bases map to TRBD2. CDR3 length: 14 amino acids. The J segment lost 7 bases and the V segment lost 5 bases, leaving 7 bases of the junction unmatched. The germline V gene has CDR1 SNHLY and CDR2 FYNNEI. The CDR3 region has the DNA TGTGCCAGCAGTTTTGGCGGGGGGTCGAATGAGCAGTTCTTC. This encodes CASSFGGGSNEQFF.

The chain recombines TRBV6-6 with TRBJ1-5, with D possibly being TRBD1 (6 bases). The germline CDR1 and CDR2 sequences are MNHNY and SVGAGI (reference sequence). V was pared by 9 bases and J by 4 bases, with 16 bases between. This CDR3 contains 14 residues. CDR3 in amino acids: CASSWDTGNQPQHF. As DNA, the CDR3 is TGTGCCAGTTCTTGGGATACAGGGAATCAGCCCCAGCATTTT.

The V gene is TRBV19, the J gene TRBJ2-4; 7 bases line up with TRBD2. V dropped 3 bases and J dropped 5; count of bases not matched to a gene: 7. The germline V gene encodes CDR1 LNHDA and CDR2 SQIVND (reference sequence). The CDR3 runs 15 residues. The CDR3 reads CASSMRLAFQNIQYF. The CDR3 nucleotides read TGTGCCAGTAGTATGCGACTAGCTTTCCAAAACATTCAGTACTTC.

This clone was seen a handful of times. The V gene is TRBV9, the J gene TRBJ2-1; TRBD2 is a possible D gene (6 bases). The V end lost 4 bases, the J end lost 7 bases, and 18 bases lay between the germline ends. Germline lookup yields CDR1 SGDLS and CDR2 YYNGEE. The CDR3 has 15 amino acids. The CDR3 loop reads CASSYTLSGGNEQFF. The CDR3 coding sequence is TGTGCCAGCAGCTATACTCTTAGCGGCGGGAATGAGCAGTTCTTC.

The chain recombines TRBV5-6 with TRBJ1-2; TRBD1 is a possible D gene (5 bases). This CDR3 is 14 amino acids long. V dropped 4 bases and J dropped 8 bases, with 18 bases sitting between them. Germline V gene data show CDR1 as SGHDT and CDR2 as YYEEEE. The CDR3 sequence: CASSMMGPEVGYTF. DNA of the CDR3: TGTGCCAGCAGCATGATGGGGCCCGAAGTAGGCTACACCTTC. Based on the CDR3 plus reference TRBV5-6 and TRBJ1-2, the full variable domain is DAGVTQSPTHLIKTRGQQVTLRCSPKSGHDTVSWYQQALGQGPQFIFQYYEEEERQRGNFPDRFSGHQFPNYSSELNVNALLLGDSALYLCASSMMGPEVGYTFGSGTRLTVV.

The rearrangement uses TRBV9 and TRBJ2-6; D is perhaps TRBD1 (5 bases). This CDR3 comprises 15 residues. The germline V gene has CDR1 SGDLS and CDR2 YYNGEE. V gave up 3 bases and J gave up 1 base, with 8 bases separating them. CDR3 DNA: TGTGCCAGCAGCGCTACAGGATCTGGGGCCAACGTCCTGACTTTC. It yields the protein CASSATGSGANVLTF.

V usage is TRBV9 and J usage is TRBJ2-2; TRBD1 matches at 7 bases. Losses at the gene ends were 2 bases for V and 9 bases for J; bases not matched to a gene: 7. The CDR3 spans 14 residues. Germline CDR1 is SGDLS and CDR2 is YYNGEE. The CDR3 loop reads CASSVAGGWRELFF. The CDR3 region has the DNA TGTGCCAGCAGCGTCGCAGGGGGTTGGAGGGAGCTGTTTTTT.

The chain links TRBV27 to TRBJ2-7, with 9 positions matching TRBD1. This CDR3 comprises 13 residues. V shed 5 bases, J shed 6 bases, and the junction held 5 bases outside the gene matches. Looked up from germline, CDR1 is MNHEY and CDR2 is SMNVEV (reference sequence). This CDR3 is CASSRDRDSEQYF. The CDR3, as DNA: TGTGCCAGCAGTCGGGACAGGGATAGCGAGCAGTACTTC.

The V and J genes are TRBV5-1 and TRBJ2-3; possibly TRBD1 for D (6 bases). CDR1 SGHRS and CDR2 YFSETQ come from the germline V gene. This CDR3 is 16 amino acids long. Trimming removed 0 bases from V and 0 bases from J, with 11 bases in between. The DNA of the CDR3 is TGCGCCAGCAGCTTGGCCCTGGACAGAAGCACAGATACGCAGTATTTT. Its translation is CASSLALDRSTDTQYF. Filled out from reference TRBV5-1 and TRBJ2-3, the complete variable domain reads KAGVTQTPRYLIKTRGQQVTLSCSPISGHRSVSWYQQTPGQGLQFLFEYFSETQRNKGNFPGRFSGRQFSNSRSEMNVSTLELGDSALYLCASSLALDRSTDTQYFGPGTRLTVL.

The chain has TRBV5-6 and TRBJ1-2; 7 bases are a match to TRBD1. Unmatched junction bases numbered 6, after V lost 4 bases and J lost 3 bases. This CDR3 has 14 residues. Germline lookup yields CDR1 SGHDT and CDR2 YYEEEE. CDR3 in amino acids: CASSEGTDYYGYTF. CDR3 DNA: TGTGCCAGCAGCGAAGGGACAGACTACTATGGCTACACCTTC.

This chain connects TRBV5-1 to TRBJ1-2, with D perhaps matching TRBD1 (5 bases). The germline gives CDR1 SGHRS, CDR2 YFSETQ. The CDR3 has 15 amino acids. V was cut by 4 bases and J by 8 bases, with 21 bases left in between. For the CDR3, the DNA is TGCGCCAGCAGCACTTACCCGGGGGGTCTGTACGGCTACACCTTC. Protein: CASSTYPGGLYGYTF.

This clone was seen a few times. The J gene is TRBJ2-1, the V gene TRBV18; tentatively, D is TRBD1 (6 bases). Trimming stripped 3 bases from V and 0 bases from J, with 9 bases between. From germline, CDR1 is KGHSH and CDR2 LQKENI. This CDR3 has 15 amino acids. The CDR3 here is CASSPTGYSYNEQFF. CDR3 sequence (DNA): TGTGCCAGCTCACCTACAGGGTACTCCTACAATGAGCAGTTCTTC. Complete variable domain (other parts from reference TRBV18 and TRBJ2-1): NAGVMQNPRHLVRRRGQEARLRCSPMKGHSHVYWYRQLPEEGLKFMVYLQKENIIDESGMPKERFSAEFPKEGPSILRIQQVVRGDSAAYFCASSPTGYSYNEQFFGPGTRLTVL.

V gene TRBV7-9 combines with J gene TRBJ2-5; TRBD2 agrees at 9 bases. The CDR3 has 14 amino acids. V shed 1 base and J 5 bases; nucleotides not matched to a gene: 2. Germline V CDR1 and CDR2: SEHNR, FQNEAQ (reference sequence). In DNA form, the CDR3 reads TGTGCCAGCAGCTTAGTAGCGGGGGTGGAGACCCAGTACTTC. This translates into CASSLVAGVETQYF.

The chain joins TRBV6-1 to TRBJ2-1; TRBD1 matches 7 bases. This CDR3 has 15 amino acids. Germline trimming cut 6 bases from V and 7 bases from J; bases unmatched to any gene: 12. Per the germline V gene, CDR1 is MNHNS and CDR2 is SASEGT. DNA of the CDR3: TGTGCCAGCAGCGCTGGACAGGTTTGGGGAAATGAGCAGTTCTTC. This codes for CASSAGQVWGNEQFF.

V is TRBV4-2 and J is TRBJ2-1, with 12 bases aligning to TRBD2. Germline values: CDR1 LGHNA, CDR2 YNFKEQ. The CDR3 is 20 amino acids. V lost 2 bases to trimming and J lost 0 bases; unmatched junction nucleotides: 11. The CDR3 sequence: CASSQPSGGARLSSYNEQFF. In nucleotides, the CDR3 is TGTGCCAGCAGCCAACCTAGCGGGGGGGCCCGGTTAAGCTCCTACAATGAGCAGTTCTTC.

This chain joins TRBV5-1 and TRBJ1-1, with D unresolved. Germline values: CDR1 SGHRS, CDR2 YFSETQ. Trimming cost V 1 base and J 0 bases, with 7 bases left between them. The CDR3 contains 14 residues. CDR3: CASSLSGMNTEAFF. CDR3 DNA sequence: TGCGCCAGCAGCTTGTCAGGAATGAACACTGAAGCTTTCTTT.

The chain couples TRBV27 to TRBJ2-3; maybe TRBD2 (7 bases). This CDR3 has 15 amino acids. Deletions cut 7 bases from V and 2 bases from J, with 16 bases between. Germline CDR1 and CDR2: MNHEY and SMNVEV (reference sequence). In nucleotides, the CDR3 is TGTGCCAGCAATCGGGGGGCGGGTTACACAGATACGCAGTATTTT. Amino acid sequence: CASNRGAGYTDTQYF.

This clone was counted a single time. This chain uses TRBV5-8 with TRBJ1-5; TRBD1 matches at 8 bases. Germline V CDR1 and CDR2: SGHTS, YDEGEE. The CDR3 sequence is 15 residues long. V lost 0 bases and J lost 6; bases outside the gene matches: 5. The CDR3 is CASSLDQGAGQPQHF. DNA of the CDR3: TGTGCCAGCAGCTTGGACCAGGGGGCCGGTCAGCCCCAGCATTTT.

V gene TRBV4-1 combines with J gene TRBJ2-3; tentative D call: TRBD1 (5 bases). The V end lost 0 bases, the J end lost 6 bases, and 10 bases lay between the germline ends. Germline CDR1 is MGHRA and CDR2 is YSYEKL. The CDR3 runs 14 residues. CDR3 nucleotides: TGCGCCAGCAGCCAAGATATGGGGCAGGATACGCAGTATTTT. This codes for CASSQDMGQDTQYF.

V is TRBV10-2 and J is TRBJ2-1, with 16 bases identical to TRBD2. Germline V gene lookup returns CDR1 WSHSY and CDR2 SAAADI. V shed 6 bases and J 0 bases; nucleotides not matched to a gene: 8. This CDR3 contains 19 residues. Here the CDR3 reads CASSGTSGGAMDSYNEQFF. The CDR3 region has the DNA TGCGCCAGCAGCGGGACTAGCGGGGGGGCCATGGACTCCTACAATGAGCAGTTCTTC.

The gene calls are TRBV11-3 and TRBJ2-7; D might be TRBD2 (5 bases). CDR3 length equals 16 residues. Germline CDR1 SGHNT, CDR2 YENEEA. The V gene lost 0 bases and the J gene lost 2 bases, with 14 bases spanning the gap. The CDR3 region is CASSLDMSGFTYEQYF. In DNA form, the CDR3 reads TGTGCCAGCAGCTTAGATATGTCGGGGTTCACCTACGAGCAGTACTTC.

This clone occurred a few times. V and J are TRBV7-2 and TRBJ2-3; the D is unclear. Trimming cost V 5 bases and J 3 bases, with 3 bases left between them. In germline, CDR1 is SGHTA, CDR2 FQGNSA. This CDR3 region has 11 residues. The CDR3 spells CASSRTDTQYF. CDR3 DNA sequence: TGTGCCAGCAGCCGTACAGATACGCAGTATTTT.

The CDR3 here is CASRSWRAVSPLHF. CDR3 nucleotides: TGTGCCAGCCGGTCCTGGAGGGCGGTTTCACCCCTCCACTTT. The J gene is TRBJ1-6, the V gene TRBV25-1; D gene unclear. With 8 bases removed from V and 9 bases from J, the gap between germline ends came to 17 bases. Germline V gives CDR1 MGHDK, CDR2 SYGVNS. The CDR3 has 14 residues.

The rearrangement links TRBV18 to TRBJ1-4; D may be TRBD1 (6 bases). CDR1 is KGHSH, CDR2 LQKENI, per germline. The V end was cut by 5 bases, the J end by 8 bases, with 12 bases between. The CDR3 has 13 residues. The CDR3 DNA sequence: TGTGCCAGCTCATTGGGACAAGGCGAAAAACTGTTTTTT. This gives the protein CASSLGQGEKLFF.

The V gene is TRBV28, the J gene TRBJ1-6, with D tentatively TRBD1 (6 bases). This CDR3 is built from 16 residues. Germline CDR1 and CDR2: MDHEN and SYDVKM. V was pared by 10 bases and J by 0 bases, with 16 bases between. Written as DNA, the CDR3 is TGTGCCACCACCGAAGGGGGTTTCTCCTATAATTCACCCCTCCACTTT. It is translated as CATTEGGFSYNSPLHF. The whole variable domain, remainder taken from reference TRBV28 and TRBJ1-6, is DVKVTQSSRYLVKRTGEKVFLECVQDMDHENMFWYRQDPGLGLRLIYFSYDVKMKEKGDIPEGYSVSREKKERFSLILESASTNQTSMYLCATTEGGFSYNSPLHFGNGTRLTVT.

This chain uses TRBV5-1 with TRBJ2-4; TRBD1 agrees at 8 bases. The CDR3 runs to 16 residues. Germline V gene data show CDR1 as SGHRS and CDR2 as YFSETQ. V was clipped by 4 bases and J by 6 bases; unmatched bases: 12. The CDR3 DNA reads TGCGCCAGCAGCCCAGCCCCTACAGGGGGAGGAAACATTCAGTACTTC. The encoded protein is CASSPAPTGGGNIQYF.

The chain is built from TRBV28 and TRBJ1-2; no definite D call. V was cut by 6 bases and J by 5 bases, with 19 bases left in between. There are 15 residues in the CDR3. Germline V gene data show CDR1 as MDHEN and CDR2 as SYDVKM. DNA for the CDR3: TGTGCCAGCAGCCCCGCCGGAAGGTCGACTTATGGCTACACCTTC. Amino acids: CASSPAGRSTYGYTF.

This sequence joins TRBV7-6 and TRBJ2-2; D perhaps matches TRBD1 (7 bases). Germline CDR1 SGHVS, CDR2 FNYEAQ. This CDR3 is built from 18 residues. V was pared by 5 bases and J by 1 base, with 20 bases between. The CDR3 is CASSPQGGAPLNTGELFF. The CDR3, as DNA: TGTGCCAGCAGCCCCCAGGGGGGTGCACCACTGAACACCGGGGAGCTGTTTTTT.

CDR3 loop: CASSSSGGSGNTIYF. The CDR3 nucleotides are TGTGCCAGCAGTTCCTCAGGGGGCTCTGGAAACACCATATATTTT. The J gene is TRBJ1-3, the V gene TRBV6-5, with TRBD1 matching over 7 bases. Germline-derived CDR1 and CDR2 are MNHEY and SVGAGI. The length of the CDR3 is 15 residues. V dropped 4 bases and J dropped 0; count of bases not matched to a gene: 3.